This T cell receptor beta chain came from a study of shared T cell receptors in the human thymus. Some clones are missing from TCRdb's copy, which holds only in-frame ones; the method was immunoSEQ multiplex PCR. The sample includes fewer than 700,000 clones, 70% to 90% of them seen just once. Germline-derived CDR1 and CDR2 are LNHDA and SQIVND (reference sequence). V was shortened by 11 bases and J by 3 bases, with 14 bases between the two germline ends. The CDR3 covers 12 residues. The same sample was also used in a study of human thymus T cells. That report notes: Biased V and J segment usage appeared in thymus and peripheral blood. Thymic TCR repertoires of unrelated people reportedly overlapped highly.

The rearrangement links TRBV19 to TRBJ2-7, with D uncertain. The TCR sequence derives from a boy under three years old with a congenital heart defect. The sequenced sample consisted of thymocytes. The chain's CDR3 is CAQWAYIYEQYF. The CDR3 coding sequence is TGTGCCCAATGGGCCTACATCTACGAGCAGTACTTC.